Each of the 18 T cell receptor beta chains below was sequenced from the same sample in a study of T-cell memory formation after mild COVID-19. TCRdb ran MiXCR on the 5' RACE reads and lists one entry per CDR3 protein. The data contain a few hundred thousand distinct CDR3 sequences, 21% of them singletons. The sequencing sample was made of PBMCs or a T cell subset sorted from them (not recorded which). These receptors originate from an adult woman who had mild COVID-19 (a few samples of this study predate the infection). Cell type and time point are not known.

This clonotype has just a few counts. The chain joins TRBV7-8 to TRBJ1-1, with 7 nucleotides matching TRBD1. CDR1 and CDR2 from the germline V gene are SGHVS and FQNEAQ. Trimming cost V 5 bases and J 1 base; bases outside gene matches: 7. The length of the CDR3 is 15 residues. The CDR3, as DNA: TGTGCCAGCAGCCCCAGGCGGACAGGGAACACTGAAGCTTTCTTT. The encoded protein is CASSPRRTGNTEAFF.

This chain connects TRBV20-1 to TRBJ2-2; D is ambiguous. CDR3 length equals 13 residues. In germline, CDR1 is DFQATT, CDR2 SNEGSKA (reference sequence). The V gene lost 0 bases and the J gene lost 3 bases, with 5 bases spanning the gap. In DNA, the CDR3 is TGCAGTGCTAGAGATAGGGACACCGGGGAGCTGTTTTTT. The encoded protein is CSARDRDTGELFF.

This clonotype was seen ten or more times. The gene calls are TRBV12-3 or TRBV12-4 and TRBJ1-2, with a tentative D call TRBD1 (5 bases). Trimming removed 1 base from V and 3 bases from J, with 6 bases in between. CDR3 size: 13 residues. The DNA for the CDR3 is TGTGCCAGCAGTTTAGGCAGGGACTATGGCTACACCTTC. Encoded protein: CASSLGRDYGYTF.

V is TRBV4-1 and J is TRBJ2-7; perhaps D is TRBD1 or TRBD2 (5 bases each). V was clipped by 4 bases and J by 5 bases, with 15 bases between them. The CDR3 has 14 amino acids. Germline CDR1 and CDR2: MGHRA and YSYEKL. The CDR3 region has the DNA TGCGCCAGCAGCCTCGGGGCAGTCGGTAACGAGCAGTACTTC. It encodes CASSLGAVGNEQYF.

The chain couples TRBV5-1 to TRBJ2-1; D unresolved. The V and J ends lost 1 base and 5 bases respectively, with 10 bases between them. The CDR3 is made up of 14 amino acids. Germline V gene lookup returns CDR1 SGHRS and CDR2 YFSETQ. CDR3 loop: CASSLSAENNEQFF. The DNA of the CDR3 is TGCGCCAGCAGCTTGTCGGCAGAGAACAATGAGCAGTTCTTC.

This rearrangement joins TRBV12-3 or TRBV12-4 to TRBJ2-3; tentatively, D is TRBD2 (6 bases). CDR3 length: 14 amino acids. The germline V and J ends were trimmed by 8 bases and 1 base, with 13 bases remaining between them. The CDR3 DNA reads TGTGCCAGCGCGAACGGGGGACGCACAGATACGCAGTATTTT. This gives the protein CASANGGRTDTQYF.

This clonotype has only a few counts. The chain employs TRBV24-1 and TRBJ1-1; tentatively, D is TRBD1 (5 bases). CDR1 KGHDR and CDR2 SFDVKD come from the germline V gene. Trimming left V 4 bases short and J 0 bases short, with 8 bases between. This CDR3 contains 14 residues. CDR3 DNA: TGTGCCACCAGTGACGGGACTATGAACACTGAAGCTTTCTTT. This gives the protein CATSDGTMNTEAFF.

V gene TRBV7-2 combines with J gene TRBJ2-1, with 11 positions matching TRBD2. CDR1 is SGHTA, CDR2 FQGNSA, per germline. The junction had 7 bases not matched to a gene; V was cut back by 3 bases and J by 0 bases. The CDR3 covers 18 residues. Here the CDR3 reads CASSLRGTSGRSYNEQFF. CDR3 nucleotides: TGTGCCAGCAGCTTGAGGGGGACTAGCGGTCGCTCCTACAATGAGCAGTTCTTC.

The chain joins TRBV5-1 to TRBJ1-6; unclear D gene. This CDR3 region has 14 residues. V was shortened by 0 bases and J by 8 bases, with 9 bases between the two germline ends. The germline CDR1 and CDR2 sequences are SGHRS and YFSETQ. This CDR3 reads CASSLGAVDSPLHF. The CDR3 DNA is TGCGCCAGCAGCTTGGGGGCCGTTGATTCACCCCTCCACTTT.

J is TRBJ1-1 and V is TRBV7-9; perhaps TRBD1 as D (6 bases). V lost 1 base and J 7 bases, leaving 13 bases between the germline ends. This CDR3 spans 14 amino acids. From germline, CDR1 is SEHNR and CDR2 FQNEAQ (reference sequence). DNA for the CDR3: TGTGCCAGCAGCTTAGAAGGGGGAACCCGTGAAGCTTTCTTT. Residues: CASSLEGGTREAFF.

This clonotype has at least ten counts. The chain is built from TRBV12-3 or TRBV12-4 and TRBJ1-4; 9 positions agree with TRBD1. The CDR3 consists of 15 residues. V dropped 1 base and J dropped 10; count of bases not matched to a gene: 7. The CDR3 nucleotides are TGTGCCAGCAGTTTAGTAGGGGACAGGGACGGAAAACTGTTTTTT. This codes for CASSLVGDRDGKLFF.

The rearrangement uses TRBV6-1 and TRBJ1-1; D is unresolved. Trimming took 7 bases from V and 2 from J, leaving 11 bases between them. Germline CDR1 and CDR2: MNHNS and SASEGT. The CDR3 is 13 amino acids. In DNA form, the CDR3 reads TGTGCCAGCATACTGACCCCCAACACTGAAGCTTTCTTT. It is translated as CASILTPNTEAFF.

The chain joins TRBV6-5 to TRBJ1-1, with D possibly TRBD1 on 5 matching bases. Trimming removed 7 bases at V and 3 bases at J, with 12 bases between. This CDR3 has 13 amino acids. Germline assignment: CDR1 MNHEY and CDR2 SVGAGI. CDR3 sequence (DNA): TGTGCCAGCATTCTCGGGGGATACACTGAAGCTTTCTTT. Translation gives CASILGGYTEAFF.

This clonotype was seen a handful of times. The chain has TRBV18 and TRBJ2-7; D is ambiguous. Germline values: CDR1 KGHSH, CDR2 LQKENI. The CDR3 extends over 15 amino acids. V was shortened by 0 bases and J by 4 bases, with 13 bases between the two germline ends. The CDR3 DNA sequence: TGTGCCAGCTCACCACCTCAACAGAATTCTTACGAGCAGTACTTC. It yields the protein CASSPPQQNSYEQYF.

The chain recombines TRBV7-2 with TRBJ1-5, with a tentative D call TRBD1 (5 bases). This CDR3 contains 13 residues. CDR1 is SGHTA, CDR2 FQGNSA, per germline. V lost 5 bases and J lost 5, with 10 bases in between. DNA of the CDR3: TGTGCCAGCAGCAATCGAGGGGATCAGCCCCAGCATTTT. Residues: CASSNRGDQPQHF.

This clonotype appeared a few times. The chain links TRBV7-6 to TRBJ2-1; D not resolved. Germline values: CDR1 SGHVS, CDR2 FNYEAQ. CDR3 length equals 16 residues. The V and J ends lost 5 bases and 0 bases respectively, with 14 bases between them. CDR3 amino acids: CASSPLGSGSYNEQFF. The CDR3 coding sequence is TGTGCCAGCAGCCCCCTAGGGTCGGGCTCCTACAATGAGCAGTTCTTC.

The chain has TRBV10-3 and TRBJ2-7; 11 nucleotides match TRBD1. The CDR3 has 14 amino acids. Trimming took 3 bases from V and 6 from J; bases not matched to a gene: 4. Germline CDR1 ENHRY, CDR2 SYGVKD. The CDR3 loop reads CAISESGTGGEQYF. DNA of the CDR3: TGTGCCATCAGTGAATCCGGGACAGGGGGCGAGCAGTACTTC.

Only a few counts were recorded for this clonotype. CDR3 in amino acids: CASSLSGSPADTQYF. CDR3 DNA sequence: TGTGCCAGCAGTTTAAGCGGGAGCCCCGCAGATACGCAGTATTTT. The V call is TRBV28, the J call TRBJ2-3, with TRBD2 matching 8 bases. Germline V gene data show CDR1 as MDHEN and CDR2 as SYDVKM. Unmatched junction bases numbered 5, after V lost 2 bases and J lost 4 bases. CDR3 length: 15 residues.